This TCR beta chain was captured by sequencing in a study of Tregs in tolerant kidney transplant recipients. Mixed chimerism was transient after nonmyeloablative marrow transplants from related graft donors. Thawed PBMCs were FACS-sorted into unstimulated CD4+CD25+CD127- regulatory T cells, CD4+CD25- non-regulatory cells, CD4 and CD8 cells. Generated by immunoSEQ multiplex PCR, the TCRdb table keeps only in-frame clones and is missing some. The sample totals some 25,000 clones. The clonotype was recovered from a human patient who received a combined kidney and bone marrow transplant. Some T cells may have originated in the graft donor. The input for sequencing was CD4+ T cells from blood (PBMCs), taken 6 months after the transplant.

The CDR3 is CASSFRETQYF. The CDR3 bases that were read are TGTGCCAGCAGTTTCCGGGAGACC. J is TRBJ2-5 and V is TRBV12-3 or TRBV12-4; D call uncertain. The sequenced fragment ends 3 residues before the CDR3 boundary, so the rest is inferred from the germline J gene. V was pared by 3 bases and J by 5 bases, with 4 bases between. This CDR3 contains 11 residues.